This record looks at one TCR beta chain sequence and its context. This clone was seen a single time. This clone's antigen is unknown. Base quality data are lacking; no much larger clone is found one base away. This record belongs to a study of cytotoxic CD8 clonotypes in ibrutinib-treated CLL (dated by TCRdb to about 2021). With regard to the full study: The cohort was composed of about a dozen relapsed/refractory and around 15 treatment-naive patients; IGHV unmutated status was identified in under 18 patients. Responses were partial in roughly 24 patients and complete in 2; after median roughly 69 months follow-up, roughly 14 stayed in remission and about twelve progressed. Samples at response were collected after a median of about 11 months of treatment, with a range of roughly 6 to 40 months. On average, each sample had a few hundred thousand productive templates and 96,000 or so productive rearrangements. Longitudinal samples were available for about 30% of the roughly 90 trial participants. Cryopreserved peripheral blood mononuclear cells were obtained prior to treatment, at the time of response, and at either disease progression or sustained remission. What the research found in general, with its limitations: Sustained-remission and progressing patients did not have matched sampling times, and lymph node repertoires were not examined. Baseline clonality was found to be higher than that of age-matched healthy donors and was strongly correlated with circulating CD8+ T-cell counts. An increase in clonality was observed at ibrutinib response, with clonality remaining stable during sustained remission and falling back toward baseline at progression. Public clonotypes were rare and either contracted or stayed stable during treatment, and the rise in clonality at ibrutinib response reflected the expansion of private clonotypes.

Roughly 2.2 micrograms of genomic DNA were extracted from cryopreserved PBMCs for TCR beta library preparation. Longitudinal blood samples from CLL patients on ibrutinib monotherapy were analyzed using high-throughput TCR beta sequencing. The patients took part in an open-label, single-center phase 2 trial of ibrutinib monotherapy. The goal of deep resolution MiSeq sequencing was a depth between 1 in 1 million and 1 in 200,000 T cells, and coverage averaged 10x per clonotype. TCR beta libraries were generated with the immunoSEQ hsTCRB Kit. As for how the authors treated the data: Data were analyzed with ImmunoSEQ Data Assistant and ImmunoSEQ Analyzer, with V, D and J genes assigned per IMGT definitions. Clonality, which ranges from 0 to 1, was calculated as one minus the normalized Shannon entropy of productive rearrangement frequencies. Only overrepresented clonotypes making up at least 0.05% of each patient's repertoire were included in the public clonotype analysis. About a dozen repertoires from age-matched healthy donors, obtained from immuneACCESS, served as clonality controls. The table was pulled from immuneACCESS by TCRdb, which kept in-frame rearrangements only. Such tables lose some clones; where checked, under half of the loss comes from unresolved V genes, and the rest has no known cause. D and trimming come from the DNA, and the V and J calls and clone size come from that table. The sample table holds some 11,000 clones, of which 60% to 80% were seen once. In total, the top ten clones hold 25% of the sample.

The germline V and J ends show losses of 2 bases and 5 bases respectively, and no gene match explains 4 bases of the junction. The CDR3 has 15 amino acids, counting the end cysteine and phenylalanine. Of the read, only the CDR3 DNA is kept; its 45 bases are in frame from base 1. CDR1 and CDR2 are drawn from the germline V gene: SGHRS, YFSETQ. The TCR sequence derives from a human donor with chronic lymphocytic leukemia. The sequences come from PBMCs, collected before ibrutinib treatment. The rearranged chain carries TRBV5-1 and TRBJ2-2, with 9 bases matching TRBD1. CDR3 reads: CASSFLGQGTGELFF. At the DNA level, the sequence is TGCGCCAGCAGCTTCCTAGGACAGGGGACCGGGGAGCTGTTTTTT.